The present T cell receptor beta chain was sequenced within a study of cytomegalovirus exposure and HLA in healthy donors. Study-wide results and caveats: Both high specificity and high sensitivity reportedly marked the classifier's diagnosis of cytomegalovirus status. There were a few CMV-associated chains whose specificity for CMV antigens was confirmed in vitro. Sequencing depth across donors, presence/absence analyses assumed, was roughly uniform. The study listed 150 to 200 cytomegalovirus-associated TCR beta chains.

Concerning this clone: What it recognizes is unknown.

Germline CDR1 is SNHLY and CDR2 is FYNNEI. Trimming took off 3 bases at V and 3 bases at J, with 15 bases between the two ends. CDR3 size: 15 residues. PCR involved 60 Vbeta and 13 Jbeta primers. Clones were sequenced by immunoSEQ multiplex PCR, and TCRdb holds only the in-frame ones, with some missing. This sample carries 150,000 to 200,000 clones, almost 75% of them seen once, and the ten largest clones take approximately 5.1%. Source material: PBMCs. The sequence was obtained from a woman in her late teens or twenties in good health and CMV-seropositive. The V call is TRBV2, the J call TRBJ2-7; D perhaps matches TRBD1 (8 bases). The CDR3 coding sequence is TGTGCCAGCAGTGAGGGGGGGACAGGAGACTACGAGCAGTACTTC. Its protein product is CASSEGGTGDYEQYF.